Sequencing of this T cell receptor beta chain was carried out in a study of PD-1 blockade in classical Hodgkin lymphoma. TCRdb keeps only in-frame clones here, not all; method: immunoSEQ multiplex PCR. The repertoire consists of tens of thousands of clones, with about 75% occurring once and the leading ten covering about 12%. V was cut by 0 bases and J by 7 bases, with 11 bases left in between. Germline CDR1 and CDR2: SGHRS and YFSETQ. CDR3 length: 14 residues. Time point: cycle 4 day 1 (C4D1), after five to seven weeks of nivolumab. All patients experienced relapse after autologous stem cell transplantation, and brentuximab vedotin exposure was variable.

The TCR was taken from a human donor with classical Hodgkin lymphoma. The source material was peripheral blood mononuclear cells (PBMCs), sampled before the fourth cycle of nivolumab. The chain combines TRBV5-1 with TRBJ2-1; weak D call: TRBD1 (6 bases). CDR3 DNA sequence: TGCGCCAGCAGCTTGGGACAGGTGGCTAATGAGCAGTTCTTC. The encoded protein is CASSLGQVANEQFF.